Here is one T cell receptor beta chain with its context. Its antigen is unknown. Base quality data are lacking; no much larger clone is found one base away. The germline V gene provides CDR1 MNHNS and CDR2 SASEGT. V loses 4 bases, J loses 5 bases, and the germline ends lie 15 bases apart. The CDR3 goes from the cysteine to the phenylalanine over 15 residues. Of all the DNA, just the CDR3 is kept, 45 bases in frame from base 1. Each donor gave one peripheral blood draw, averaging approximately 0.12 L, which was collected into heparinised tubes. A BD FACSAria II and a panel including CD45RO, CCR7, CD25, CD127, CD95 and CD27 were used to sort naive, central memory, regulatory and stem cell-like memory CD4+ T cells. Purity was above 95% for every sorted population. PBMCs were isolated right away by Lymphoprep density gradient centrifugation and were stained directly, without culture. So that batch effects would be minimized, each experiment stained and sorted samples in pairs, pairing one healthy donor with one patient.

This sample was taken from a study of beta chain features in type 1 diabetes (dated by TCRdb to between 2017 and 2018). Turning to the overall study: Mean age, gender distribution, total cell number and subset yield did not differ between patients and healthy donors. A total of around 110,000,000 sorted cells were examined across all samples, and a strong correlation was observed between cell number per subset and RNA yield. The study compared TCRB repertoires of sorted circulating CD4+ T cell subsets between recently diagnosed type 1 diabetes patients and matched healthy donors. Regulatory and stem cell-like memory subsets were obtained from only 8 patients and roughly eight healthy donors, while naive and central memory subsets were obtained from all 28 donors. General findings and caveats noted by the study authors: At VDJ recombination sites, type 1 diabetes patients had fewer insertions and more deleted nucleotides, which implies abnormalities in thymic rearrangement. PCR might favor shorter templates, but patient and control samples were amplified and corrected together, so any skew would affect both groups equally. A moderate but significant shortening of TCRB CDR3 length was observed in type 1 diabetes patients in all four CD4+ subsets. Because small numbers of individuals were included in the HLA sub-analyses, any influence of HLA type on TCRB rearrangement was left unresolved. Because cDNA was sequenced instead of genomic DNA, highly expressing activated cells could be over-represented, though the groups showed no difference in activation or CD3 levels. Naive, central memory and regulatory TCRB repertoires appeared to be more alike among patients than among healthy donors.

All of the isolated RNA was reverse transcribed with the High Capacity cDNA Reverse Transcription Kit, so expressed TCRB transcripts were sequenced. Deep immunoSEQ sequencing was applied to naive, central memory and regulatory T cell samples, giving an average of about 3.6 million total reads per sample. Sorted cells were lysed in RLT buffer, and RNA was extracted using DNase-treated RNeasy Micro or Mini kits according to cell number. To prevent cross-contamination, every cell subset was processed on its own, while patient and healthy donor samples were processed together. The immunoSEQ multiplex PCR was used to amplify TCRB sequences from cDNA, yielding 87-bp fragments that span the CDR3 region. The amplicons were sequenced using the Illumina HiSeq platform. From the authors' description of their analysis: Synthetic template baselines were used to correct PCR bias computationally, reads within Hamming distance 2 were collapsed together, and singletons that could not be merged were discarded. Reads were aligned against IMGT so that V, D and J genes, CDR3 length and insertions or deletions at six rearrangement sites could be assigned. Clonotype counts were normalized to sorted cell number within each subset before computing true diversity and Gini coefficients with the tcR R package. The overlap coefficient, calculated on TCRB nucleotide sequences, was used to quantify repertoire sharing. TCRdb took this table from immuneACCESS and kept in-frame rearrangements with V and J called. Such tables lack part of the clones; where checked against another copy, unresolved V genes explain under half of the gap, and the rest is unexplained. V and J calls and clone size follow that table, whereas D and trimming were derived from the DNA. This sample comprises some 370,000 clones, 9.6% of them detected only once. 0.55% to 0.75% of the sample belongs to the ten largest clones.

This receptor was obtained from a man aged 25-45 years with type 1 diabetes. The rearranged segments are TRBV6-1 and TRBJ2-1; the D gene is possibly TRBD2, with 7 bases matching. Sequenced sample: central memory CD4+ T cells from blood. The bases are TGTGCCAGCAGTGGGGGGGGGCGGACTGACAATGAGCAGTTCTTC. It encodes CASSGGGRTDNEQFF.